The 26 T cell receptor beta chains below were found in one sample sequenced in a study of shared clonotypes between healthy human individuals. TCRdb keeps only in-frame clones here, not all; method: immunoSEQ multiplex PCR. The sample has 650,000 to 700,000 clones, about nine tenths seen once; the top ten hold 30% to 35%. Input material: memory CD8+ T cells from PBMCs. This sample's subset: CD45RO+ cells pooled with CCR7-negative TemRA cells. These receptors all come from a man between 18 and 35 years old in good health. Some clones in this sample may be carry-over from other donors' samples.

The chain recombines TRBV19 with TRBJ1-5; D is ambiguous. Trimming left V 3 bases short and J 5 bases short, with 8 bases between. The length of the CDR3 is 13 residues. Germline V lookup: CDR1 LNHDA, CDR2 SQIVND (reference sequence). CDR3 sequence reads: CASSISGDQPQHF. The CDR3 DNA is TGTGCCAGTAGTATCTCCGGCGATCAGCCCCAGCATTTT.

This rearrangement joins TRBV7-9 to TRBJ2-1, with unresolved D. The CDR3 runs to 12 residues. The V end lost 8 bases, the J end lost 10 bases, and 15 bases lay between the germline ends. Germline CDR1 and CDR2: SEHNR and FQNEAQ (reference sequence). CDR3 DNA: TGTGCCAGCGAAACCTTAGACGTCGAGCAGTTCTTC. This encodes CASETLDVEQFF.

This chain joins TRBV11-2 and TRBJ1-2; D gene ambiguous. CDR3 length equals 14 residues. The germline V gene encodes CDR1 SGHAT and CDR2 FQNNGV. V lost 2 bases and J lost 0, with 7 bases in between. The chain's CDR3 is CASSLSQSNYGYTF. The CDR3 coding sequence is TGTGCCAGCAGCTTATCACAGTCTAACTATGGCTACACCTTC.

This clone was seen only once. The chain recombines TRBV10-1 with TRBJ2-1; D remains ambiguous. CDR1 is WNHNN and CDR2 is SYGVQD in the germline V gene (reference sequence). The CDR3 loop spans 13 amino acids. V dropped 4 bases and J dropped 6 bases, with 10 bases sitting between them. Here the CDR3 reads CASSVGFGNEQFF. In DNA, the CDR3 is TGCGCCAGCAGTGTGGGTTTCGGCAATGAGCAGTTCTTC.

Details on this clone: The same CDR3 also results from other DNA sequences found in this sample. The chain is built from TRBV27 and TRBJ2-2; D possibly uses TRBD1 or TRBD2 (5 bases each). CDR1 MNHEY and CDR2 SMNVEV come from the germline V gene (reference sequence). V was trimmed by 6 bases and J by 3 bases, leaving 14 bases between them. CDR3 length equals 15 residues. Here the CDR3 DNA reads TGTGCCAGCAGCCCCCGGGGCGGGTACACCGGGGAGCTGTTTTTT. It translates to CASSPRGGYTGELFF.

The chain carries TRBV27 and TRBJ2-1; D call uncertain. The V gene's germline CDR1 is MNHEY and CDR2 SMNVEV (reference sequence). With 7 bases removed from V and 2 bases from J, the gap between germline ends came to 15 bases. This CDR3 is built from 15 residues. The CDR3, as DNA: TGTGCCAGCACCTCGAGCGCCGATCCCTACAATGAGCAGTTCTTC. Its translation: CASTSSADPYNEQFF.

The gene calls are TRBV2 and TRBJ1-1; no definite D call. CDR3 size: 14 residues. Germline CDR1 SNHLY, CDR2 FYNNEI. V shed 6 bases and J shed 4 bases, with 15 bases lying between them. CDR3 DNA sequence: TGTGCCAGCAGCCCCTTGCCGGCCCCCACTGAAGCTTTCTTT. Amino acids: CASSPLPAPTEAFF.

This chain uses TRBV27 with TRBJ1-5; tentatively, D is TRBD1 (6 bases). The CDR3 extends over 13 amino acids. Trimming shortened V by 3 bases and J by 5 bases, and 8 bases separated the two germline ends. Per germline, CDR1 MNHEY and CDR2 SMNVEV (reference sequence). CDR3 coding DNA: TGTGCCAGCAGTTTCAGGGGCGATCAGCCCCAGCATTTT. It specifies CASSFRGDQPQHF.

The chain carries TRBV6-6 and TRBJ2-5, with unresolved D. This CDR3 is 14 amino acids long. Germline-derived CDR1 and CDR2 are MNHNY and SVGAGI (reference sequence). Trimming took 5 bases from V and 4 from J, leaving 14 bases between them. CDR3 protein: CASSESLAPETQYF. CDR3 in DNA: TGTGCCAGCAGTGAGTCTTTAGCCCCAGAGACCCAGTACTTC.

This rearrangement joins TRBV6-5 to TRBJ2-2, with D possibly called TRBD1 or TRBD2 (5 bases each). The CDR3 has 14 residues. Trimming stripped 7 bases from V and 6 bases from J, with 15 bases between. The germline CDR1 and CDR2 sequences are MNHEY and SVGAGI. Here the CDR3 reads CASIGAGAPGELFF. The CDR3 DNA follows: TGTGCCAGCATTGGAGCCGGGGCCCCCGGGGAGCTGTTTTTT.

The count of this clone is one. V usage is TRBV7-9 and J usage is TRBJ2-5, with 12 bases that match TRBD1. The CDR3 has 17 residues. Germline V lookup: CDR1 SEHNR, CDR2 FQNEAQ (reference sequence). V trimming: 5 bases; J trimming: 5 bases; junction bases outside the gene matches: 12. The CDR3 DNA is TGTGCCAGCAGCCCCGGACCTACCGGGACAGGGGGCGAGACCCAGTACTTC. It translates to CASSPGPTGTGGETQYF.

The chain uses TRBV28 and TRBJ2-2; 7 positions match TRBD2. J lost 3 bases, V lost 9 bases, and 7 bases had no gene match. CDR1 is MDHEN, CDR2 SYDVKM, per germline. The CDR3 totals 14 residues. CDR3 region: CASLGGMHTGELFF. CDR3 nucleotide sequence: TGTGCCAGTCTGGGGGGGATGCACACCGGGGAGCTGTTTTTT.

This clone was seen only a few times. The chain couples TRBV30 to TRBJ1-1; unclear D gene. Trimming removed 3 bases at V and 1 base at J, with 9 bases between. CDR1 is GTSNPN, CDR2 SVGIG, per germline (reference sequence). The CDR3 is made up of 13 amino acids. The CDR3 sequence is CAWSSVKNTEAFF. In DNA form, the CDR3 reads TGTGCCTGGAGCTCAGTTAAGAACACTGAAGCTTTCTTT.

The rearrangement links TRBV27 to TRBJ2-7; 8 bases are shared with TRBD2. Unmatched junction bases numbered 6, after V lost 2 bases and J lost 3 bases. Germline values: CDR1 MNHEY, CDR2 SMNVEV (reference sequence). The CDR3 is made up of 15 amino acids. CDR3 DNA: TGTGCCAGCAGTTTAAGGCTAGCGGGTTTCTACGAGCAGTACTTC. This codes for CASSLRLAGFYEQYF.

CDR3 protein: CASSPEGQGPLAQHF. The CDR3 region has the DNA TGTGCCAGCAGCCCCGAGGGACAGGGACCACTGGCCCAGCATTTT. The chain employs TRBV6-1 and TRBJ1-5; 9 nucleotides match TRBD1. With V trimmed by 6 bases and J by 11 bases, 14 bases remained unmatched. Looked up from germline, CDR1 is MNHNS and CDR2 is SASEGT. This CDR3 contains 15 residues.

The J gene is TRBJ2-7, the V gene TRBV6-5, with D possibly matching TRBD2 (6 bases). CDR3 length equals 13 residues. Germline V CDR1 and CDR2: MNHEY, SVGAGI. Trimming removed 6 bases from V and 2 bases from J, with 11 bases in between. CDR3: CASRGGPPYEQYF. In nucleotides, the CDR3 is TGTGCCAGCAGGGGAGGACCCCCCTACGAGCAGTACTTC.

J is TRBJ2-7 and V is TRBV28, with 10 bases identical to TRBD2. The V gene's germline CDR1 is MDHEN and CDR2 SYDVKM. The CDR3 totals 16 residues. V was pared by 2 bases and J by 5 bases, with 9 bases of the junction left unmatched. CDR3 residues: CASSLRLGAGGDEQYF. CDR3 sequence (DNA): TGTGCCAGCAGTTTACGCCTGGGAGCGGGAGGGGACGAGCAGTACTTC.

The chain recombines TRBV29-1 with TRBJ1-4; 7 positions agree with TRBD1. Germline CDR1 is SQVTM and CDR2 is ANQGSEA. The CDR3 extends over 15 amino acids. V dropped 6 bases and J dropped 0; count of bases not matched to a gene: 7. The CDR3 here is CSVADRNATNEKLFF. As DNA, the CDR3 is TGCAGCGTGGCGGACAGGAATGCAACTAATGAAAAACTGTTTTTT.

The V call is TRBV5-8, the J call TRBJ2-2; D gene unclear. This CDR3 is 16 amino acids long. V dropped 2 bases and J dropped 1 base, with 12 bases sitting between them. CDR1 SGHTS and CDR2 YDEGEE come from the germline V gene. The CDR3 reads CASSFLRVGNTGELFF. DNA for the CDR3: TGTGCCAGCAGCTTTCTAAGGGTCGGGAACACCGGGGAGCTGTTTTTT.

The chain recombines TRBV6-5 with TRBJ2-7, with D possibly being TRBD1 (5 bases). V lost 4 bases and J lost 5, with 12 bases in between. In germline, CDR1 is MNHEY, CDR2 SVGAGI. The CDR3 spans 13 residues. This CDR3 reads CASSLARVNEQYF. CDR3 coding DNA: TGTGCCAGCAGTTTAGCCAGGGTAAACGAGCAGTACTTC.

CDR3 DNA: TGTGCCAGCAGTTTCTTTCTAGCGGGAGAACACAATGAGCAGTTCTTC. Translating it yields CASSFFLAGEHNEQFF. The chain uses TRBV27 and TRBJ2-1; 10 nucleotides line up with TRBD2. CDR3 size: 16 residues. V shed 3 bases, J shed 5 bases, and the junction held 7 bases outside the gene matches. The germline V gene encodes CDR1 MNHEY and CDR2 SMNVEV (reference sequence).

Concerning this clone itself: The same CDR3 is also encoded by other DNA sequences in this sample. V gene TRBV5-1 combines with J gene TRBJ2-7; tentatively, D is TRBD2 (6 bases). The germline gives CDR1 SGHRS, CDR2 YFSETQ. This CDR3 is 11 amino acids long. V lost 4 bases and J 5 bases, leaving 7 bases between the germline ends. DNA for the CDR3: TGCGCCAGCAGCCGCGGGGACGAGCAGTACTTC. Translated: CASSRGDEQYF.

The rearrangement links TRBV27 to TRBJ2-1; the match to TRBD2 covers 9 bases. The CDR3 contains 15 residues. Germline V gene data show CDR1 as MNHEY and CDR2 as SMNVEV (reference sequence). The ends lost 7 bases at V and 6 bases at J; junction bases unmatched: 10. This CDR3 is CASKWVAGGVNEQFF. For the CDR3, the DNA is TGTGCCAGCAAATGGGTGGCGGGAGGGGTCAATGAGCAGTTCTTC.

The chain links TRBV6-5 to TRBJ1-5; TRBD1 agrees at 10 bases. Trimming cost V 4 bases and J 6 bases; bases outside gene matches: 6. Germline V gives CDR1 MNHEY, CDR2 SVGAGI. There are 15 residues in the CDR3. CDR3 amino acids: CASSSGTGVGQPQHF. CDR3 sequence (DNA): TGTGCCAGCAGTTCCGGGACAGGGGTGGGTCAGCCCCAGCATTTT.

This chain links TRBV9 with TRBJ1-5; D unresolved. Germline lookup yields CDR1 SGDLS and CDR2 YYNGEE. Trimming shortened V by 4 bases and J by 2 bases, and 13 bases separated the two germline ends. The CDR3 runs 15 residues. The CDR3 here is CASSPHGRGNQPQHF. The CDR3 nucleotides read TGTGCCAGCAGCCCACACGGTCGGGGCAATCAGCCCCAGCATTTT.

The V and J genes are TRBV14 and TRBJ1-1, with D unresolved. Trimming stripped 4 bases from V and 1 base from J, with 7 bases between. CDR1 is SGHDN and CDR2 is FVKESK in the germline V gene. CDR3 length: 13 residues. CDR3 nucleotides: TGTGCCAGCAGCCCCTACAGGAACACTGAAGCTTTCTTT. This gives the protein CASSPYRNTEAFF.